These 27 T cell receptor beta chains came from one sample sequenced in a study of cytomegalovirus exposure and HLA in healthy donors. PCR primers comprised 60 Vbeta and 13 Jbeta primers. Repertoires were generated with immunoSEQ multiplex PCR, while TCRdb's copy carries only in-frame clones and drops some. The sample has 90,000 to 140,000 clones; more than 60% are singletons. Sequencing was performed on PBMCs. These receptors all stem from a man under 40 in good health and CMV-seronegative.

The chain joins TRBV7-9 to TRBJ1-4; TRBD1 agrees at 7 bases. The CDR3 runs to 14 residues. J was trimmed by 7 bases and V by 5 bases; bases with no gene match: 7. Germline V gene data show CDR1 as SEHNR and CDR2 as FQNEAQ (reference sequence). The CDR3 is CASSIAGTAEKLFF. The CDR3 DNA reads TGTGCCAGCAGCATTGCCGGGACAGCTGAAAAACTGTTTTTT.

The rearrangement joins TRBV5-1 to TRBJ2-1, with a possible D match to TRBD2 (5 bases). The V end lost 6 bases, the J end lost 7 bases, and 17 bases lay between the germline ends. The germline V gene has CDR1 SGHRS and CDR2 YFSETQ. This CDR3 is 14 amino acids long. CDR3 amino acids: CASTPTVTGNEQFF. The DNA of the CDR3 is TGCGCCAGCACCCCCACGGTGACGGGGAATGAGCAGTTCTTC.

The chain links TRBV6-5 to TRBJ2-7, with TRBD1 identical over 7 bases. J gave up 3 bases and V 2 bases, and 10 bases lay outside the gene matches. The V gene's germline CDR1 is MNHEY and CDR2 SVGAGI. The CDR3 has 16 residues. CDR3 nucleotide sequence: TGTGCCAGCAGTTACGGTCCCGCACAGGGGATCTACGAGCAGTACTTC. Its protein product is CASSYGPAQGIYEQYF.

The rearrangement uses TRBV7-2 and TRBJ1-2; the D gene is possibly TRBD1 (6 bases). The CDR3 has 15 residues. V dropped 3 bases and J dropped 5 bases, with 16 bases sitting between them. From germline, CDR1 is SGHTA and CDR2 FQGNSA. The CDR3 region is CASSFSQGTRYGYTF. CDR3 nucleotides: TGTGCCAGCAGCTTTTCTCAGGGGACGCGATATGGCTACACCTTC.

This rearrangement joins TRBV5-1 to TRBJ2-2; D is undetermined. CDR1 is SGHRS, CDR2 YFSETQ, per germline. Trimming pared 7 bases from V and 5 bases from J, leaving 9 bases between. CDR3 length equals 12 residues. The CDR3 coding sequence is TGCGCCAGCTTGTCGGGTACCGGGGAGCTGTTTTTT. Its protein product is CASLSGTGELFF.

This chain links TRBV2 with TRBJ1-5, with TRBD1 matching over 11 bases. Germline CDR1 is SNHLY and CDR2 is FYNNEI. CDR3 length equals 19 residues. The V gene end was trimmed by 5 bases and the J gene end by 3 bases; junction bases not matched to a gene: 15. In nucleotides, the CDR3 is TGTGCCAGCAGTAGACGGACAGGGGGCTTTTTATTTAACAATCAGCCCCAGCATTTT. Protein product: CASSRRTGGFLFNNQPQHF.

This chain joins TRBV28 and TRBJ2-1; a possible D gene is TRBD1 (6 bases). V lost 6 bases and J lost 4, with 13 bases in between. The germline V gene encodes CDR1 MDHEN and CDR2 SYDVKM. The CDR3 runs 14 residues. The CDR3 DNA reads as TGTGCCAGCAGAGAATCCAGGGGATACAATGAGCAGTTCTTC. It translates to CASRESRGYNEQFF.

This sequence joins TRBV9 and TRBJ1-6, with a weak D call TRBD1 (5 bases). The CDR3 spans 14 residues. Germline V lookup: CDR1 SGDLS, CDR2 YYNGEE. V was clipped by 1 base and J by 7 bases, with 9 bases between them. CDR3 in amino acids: CASSVQGLNSPLHF. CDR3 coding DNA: TGTGCCAGCAGCGTACAGGGACTCAATTCACCCCTCCACTTT.

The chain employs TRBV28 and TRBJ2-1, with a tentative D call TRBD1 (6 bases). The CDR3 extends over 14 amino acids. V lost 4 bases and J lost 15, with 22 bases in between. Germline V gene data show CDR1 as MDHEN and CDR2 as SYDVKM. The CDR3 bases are TGTGCCAGCAGTTCACTACAAACAGGGATGGTAGCGTTCTTC. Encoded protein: CASSSLQTGMVAFF.

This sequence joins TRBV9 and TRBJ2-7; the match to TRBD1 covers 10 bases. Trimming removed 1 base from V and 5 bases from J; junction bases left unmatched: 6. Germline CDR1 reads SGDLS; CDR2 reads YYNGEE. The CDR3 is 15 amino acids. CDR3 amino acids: CASSVTGTGAHEQYF. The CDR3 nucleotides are TGTGCCAGCAGCGTAACCGGGACAGGGGCCCACGAGCAGTACTTC.

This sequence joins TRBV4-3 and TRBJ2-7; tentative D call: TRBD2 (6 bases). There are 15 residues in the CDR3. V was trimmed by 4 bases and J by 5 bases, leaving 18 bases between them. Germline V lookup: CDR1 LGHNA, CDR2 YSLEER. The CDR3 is CASSPETGTSNEQYF. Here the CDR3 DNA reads TGCGCCAGCAGCCCGGAAACCGGGACTTCCAACGAGCAGTACTTC.

CDR3 amino acids: CASRLSRQGREPQHF. The CDR3 DNA reads TGTGCAAGTCGCCTAAGTAGACAGGGTCGTGAGCCCCAGCATTTT. This chain joins TRBV12-2 and TRBJ1-5; TRBD1 is taken as the D call from the table, unchecked against the DNA. TRBV12-2 is termed a pseudogene. The CDR3 has 15 amino acids.

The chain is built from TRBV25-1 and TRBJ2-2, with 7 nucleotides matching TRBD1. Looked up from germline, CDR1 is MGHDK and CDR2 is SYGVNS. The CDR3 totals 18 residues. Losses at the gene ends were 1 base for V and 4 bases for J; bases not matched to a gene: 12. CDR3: CASSEWGFDRAGTGELFF. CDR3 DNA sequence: TGTGCCAGCAGTGAATGGGGCTTTGACAGGGCCGGCACCGGGGAGCTGTTTTTT.

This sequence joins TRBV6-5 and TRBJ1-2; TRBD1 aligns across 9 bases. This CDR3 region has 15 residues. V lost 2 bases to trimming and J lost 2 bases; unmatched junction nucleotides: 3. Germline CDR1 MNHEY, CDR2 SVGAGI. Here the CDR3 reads CASSYAGTGNYGYTF. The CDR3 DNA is TGTGCCAGCAGTTACGCCGGGACAGGGAACTATGGCTACACCTTC.

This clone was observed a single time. The CDR3 loop reads CASSSGEAGAYNEQFF. CDR3 DNA: TGTGCCAGCAGCTCCGGCGAAGCGGGGGCCTACAATGAGCAGTTCTTC. V usage is TRBV7-9 and J usage is TRBJ2-1; 8 bases match TRBD2. V gave up 4 bases and J gave up 2 bases; unmatched junction bases: 7. This CDR3 comprises 16 residues. Germline CDR1 reads SEHNR; CDR2 reads FQNEAQ (reference sequence). Looking up the rest from reference TRBV7-9 and TRBJ2-1 gives the full variable domain: DTGVSQNPRHKITKRGQNVTFRCDPISEHNRLYWYRQTLGQGPEFLTYFQNEAQLEKSRLLSDRFSAERPKGSFSTLEIQRTEQGDSAMYLCASSSGEAGAYNEQFFGPGTRLTVL.

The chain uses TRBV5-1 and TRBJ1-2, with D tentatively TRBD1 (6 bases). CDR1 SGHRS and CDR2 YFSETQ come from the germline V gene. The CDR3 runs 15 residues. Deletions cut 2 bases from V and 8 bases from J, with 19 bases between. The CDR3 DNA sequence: TGCGCCAGCAGCTTACAGTCGGGGGGCGAAGGAGGCTACACCTTC. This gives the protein CASSLQSGGEGGYTF. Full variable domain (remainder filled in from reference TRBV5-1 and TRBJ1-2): KAGVTQTPRYLIKTRGQQVTLSCSPISGHRSVSWYQQTPGQGLQFLFEYFSETQRNKGNFPGRFSGRQFSNSRSEMNVSTLELGDSALYLCASSLQSGGEGGYTFGSGTRLTVV.

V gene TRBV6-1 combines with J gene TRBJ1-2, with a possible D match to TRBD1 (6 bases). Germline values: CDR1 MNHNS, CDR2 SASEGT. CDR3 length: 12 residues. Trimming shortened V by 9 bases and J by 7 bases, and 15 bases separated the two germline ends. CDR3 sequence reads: CASSRQAFGYTF. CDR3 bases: TGTGCCAGTTCCAGACAGGCCTTTGGCTACACCTTC.

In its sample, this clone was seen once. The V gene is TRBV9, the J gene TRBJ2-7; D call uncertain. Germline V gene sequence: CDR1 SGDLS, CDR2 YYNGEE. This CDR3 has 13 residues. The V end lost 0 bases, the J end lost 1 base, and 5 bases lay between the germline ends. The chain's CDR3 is CASSVGESYEQYF. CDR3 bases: TGTGCCAGCAGCGTAGGAGAGTCCTACGAGCAGTACTTC.

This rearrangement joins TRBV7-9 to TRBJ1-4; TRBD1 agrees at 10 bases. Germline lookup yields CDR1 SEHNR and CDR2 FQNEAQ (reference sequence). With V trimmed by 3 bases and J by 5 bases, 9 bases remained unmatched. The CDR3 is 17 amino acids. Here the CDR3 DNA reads TGTGCCAGCAGCTTTAAATCTACGGGACAGGGGAATGAAAAACTGTTTTTT. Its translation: CASSFKSTGQGNEKLFF.

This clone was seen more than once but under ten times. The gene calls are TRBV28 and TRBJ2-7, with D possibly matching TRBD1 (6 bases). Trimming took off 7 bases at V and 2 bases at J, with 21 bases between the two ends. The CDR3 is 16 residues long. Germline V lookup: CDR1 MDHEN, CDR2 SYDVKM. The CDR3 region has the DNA TGTGCCAGCAAGGGGGAGTCGTCAGGTCGGGCCTACGAGCAGTACTTC. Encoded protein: CASKGESSGRAYEQYF.

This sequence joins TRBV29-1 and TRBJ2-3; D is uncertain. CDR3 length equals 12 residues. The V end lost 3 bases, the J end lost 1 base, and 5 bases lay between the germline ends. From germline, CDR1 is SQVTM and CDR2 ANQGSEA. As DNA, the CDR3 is TGCAGCGTTGACCCCGGCACAGATACGCAGTATTTT. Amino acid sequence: CSVDPGTDTQYF.

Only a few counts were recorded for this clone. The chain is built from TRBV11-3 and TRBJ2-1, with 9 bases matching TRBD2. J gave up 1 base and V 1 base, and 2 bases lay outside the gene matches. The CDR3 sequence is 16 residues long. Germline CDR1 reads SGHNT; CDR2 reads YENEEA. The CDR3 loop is CASSLGRGGSYNEQFF. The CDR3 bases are TGTGCCAGCAGCTTAGGGCGGGGGGGTTCCTACAATGAGCAGTTCTTC.

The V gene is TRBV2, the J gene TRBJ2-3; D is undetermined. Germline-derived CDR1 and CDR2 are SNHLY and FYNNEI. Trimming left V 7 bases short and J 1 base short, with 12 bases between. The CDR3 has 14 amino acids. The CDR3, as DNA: TGTGCCAGCATCCGTGGTAGTGGCACAGATACGCAGTATTTT. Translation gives CASIRGSGTDTQYF.

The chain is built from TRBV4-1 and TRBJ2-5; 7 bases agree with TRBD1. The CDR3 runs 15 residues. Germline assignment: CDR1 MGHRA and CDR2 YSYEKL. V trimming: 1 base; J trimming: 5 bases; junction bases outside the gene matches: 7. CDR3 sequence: CASSQVLTGRETQYF. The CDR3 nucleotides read TGCGCCAGCAGCCAAGTCCTGACAGGGCGGGAGACCCAGTACTTC.

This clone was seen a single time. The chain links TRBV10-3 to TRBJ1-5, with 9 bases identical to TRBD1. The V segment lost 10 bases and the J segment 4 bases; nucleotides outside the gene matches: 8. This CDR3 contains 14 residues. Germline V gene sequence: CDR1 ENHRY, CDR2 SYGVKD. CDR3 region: CATHPGTGNQPQHF. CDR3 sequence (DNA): TGTGCCACCCACCCCGGGACAGGGAATCAGCCCCAGCATTTT.

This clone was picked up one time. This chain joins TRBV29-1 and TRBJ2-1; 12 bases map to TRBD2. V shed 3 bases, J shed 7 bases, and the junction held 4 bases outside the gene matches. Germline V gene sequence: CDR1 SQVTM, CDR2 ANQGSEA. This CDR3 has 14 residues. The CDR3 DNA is TGCAGCGTTGACGGGACTAGCGGGTATAATGAGCAGTTCTTC. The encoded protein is CSVDGTSGYNEQFF.

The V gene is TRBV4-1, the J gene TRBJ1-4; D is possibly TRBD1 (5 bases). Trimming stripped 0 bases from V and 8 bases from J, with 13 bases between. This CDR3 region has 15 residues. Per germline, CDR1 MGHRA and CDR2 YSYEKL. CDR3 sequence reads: CASSQDGTGGEKLFF. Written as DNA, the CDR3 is TGCGCCAGCAGCCAAGATGGGACCGGGGGGGAAAAACTGTTTTTT.